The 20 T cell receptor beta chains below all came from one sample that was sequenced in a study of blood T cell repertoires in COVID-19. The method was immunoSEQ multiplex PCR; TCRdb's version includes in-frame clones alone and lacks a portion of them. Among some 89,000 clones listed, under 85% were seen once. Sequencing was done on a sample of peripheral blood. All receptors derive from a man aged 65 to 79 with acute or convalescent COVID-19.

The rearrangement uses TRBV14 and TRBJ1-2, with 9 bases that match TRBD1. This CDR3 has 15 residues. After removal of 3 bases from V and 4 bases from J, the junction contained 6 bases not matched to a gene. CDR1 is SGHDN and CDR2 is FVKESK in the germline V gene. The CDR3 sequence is CASSQLDRGSYGYTF. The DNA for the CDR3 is TGTGCCAGCAGCCAGCTGGACAGGGGATCCTATGGCTACACCTTC.

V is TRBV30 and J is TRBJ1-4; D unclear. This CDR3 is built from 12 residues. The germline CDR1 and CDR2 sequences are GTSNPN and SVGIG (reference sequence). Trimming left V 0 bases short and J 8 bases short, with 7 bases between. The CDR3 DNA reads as TGTGCCTGGAGTGTACGAGGAGAAAAACTGTTTTTT. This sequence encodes CAWSVRGEKLFF.

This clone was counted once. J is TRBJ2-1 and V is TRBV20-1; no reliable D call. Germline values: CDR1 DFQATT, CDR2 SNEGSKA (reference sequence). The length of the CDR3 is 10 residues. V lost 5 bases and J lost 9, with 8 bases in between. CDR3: CSALGSEQFF. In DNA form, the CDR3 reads TGCAGTGCTCTCGGTTCTGAGCAGTTCTTC.

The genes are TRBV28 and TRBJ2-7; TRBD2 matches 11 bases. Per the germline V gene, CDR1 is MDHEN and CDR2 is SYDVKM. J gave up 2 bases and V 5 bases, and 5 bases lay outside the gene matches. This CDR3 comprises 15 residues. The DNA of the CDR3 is TGTGCCAGCAGTCAACTAGCGGGGGCTCCCTACGAGCAGTACGTC. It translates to CASSQLAGAPYEQYV.

The CDR3 is CASSEGLAGGLVHEQYF. The CDR3 nucleotides read TGTGCCAGCAGTGAAGGACTAGCGGGGGGCCTAGTTCACGAGCAGTACTTC. V is TRBV2 and J is TRBJ2-7; 13 bases fit TRBD2. Germline CDR1 reads SNHLY; CDR2 reads FYNNEI. The trim removed 1 base at V and 5 bases at J, leaving 8 bases unmatched. The CDR3 has 17 amino acids.

The CDR3 spells CASSFPPGLAGGLSGELFF. CDR3 nucleotides: TGTGCCAGCAGTTTTCCACCCGGACTAGCGGGGGGGCTGAGCGGGGAGCTGTTTTTT. The rearrangement links TRBV28 to TRBJ2-2; 15 bases agree with TRBD2. This CDR3 is 19 amino acids long. J gave up 7 bases and V 3 bases, and 12 bases lay outside the gene matches. The germline V gene encodes CDR1 MDHEN and CDR2 SYDVKM.

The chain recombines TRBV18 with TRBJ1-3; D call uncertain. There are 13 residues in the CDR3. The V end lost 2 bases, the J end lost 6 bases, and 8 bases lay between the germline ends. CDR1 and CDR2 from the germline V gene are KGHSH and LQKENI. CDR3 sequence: CASSPGRENTIYF. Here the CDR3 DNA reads TGTGCCAGCTCACCAGGGCGGGAAAACACCATATATTTT.

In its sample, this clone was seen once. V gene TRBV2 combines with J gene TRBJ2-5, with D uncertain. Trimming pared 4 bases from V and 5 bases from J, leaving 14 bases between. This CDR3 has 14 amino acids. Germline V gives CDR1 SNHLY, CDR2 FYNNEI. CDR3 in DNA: TGTGCCAGCAGTGTGACAAGTTTACGGGAGACCCAGTACTTC. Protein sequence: CASSVTSLRETQYF.

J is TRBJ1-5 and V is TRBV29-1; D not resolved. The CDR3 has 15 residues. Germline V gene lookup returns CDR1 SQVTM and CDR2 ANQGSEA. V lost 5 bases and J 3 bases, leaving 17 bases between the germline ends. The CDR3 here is CSVLPQQINNQPQHF. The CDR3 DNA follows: TGCAGCGTTCTCCCCCAACAGATAAACAATCAGCCCCAGCATTTT.

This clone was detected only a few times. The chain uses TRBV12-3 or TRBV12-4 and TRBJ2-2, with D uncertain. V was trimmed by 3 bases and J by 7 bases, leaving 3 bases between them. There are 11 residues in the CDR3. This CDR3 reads CASSFYGELFF. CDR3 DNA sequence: TGTGCCAGCAGTTTCTACGGGGAGCTGTTTTTT.

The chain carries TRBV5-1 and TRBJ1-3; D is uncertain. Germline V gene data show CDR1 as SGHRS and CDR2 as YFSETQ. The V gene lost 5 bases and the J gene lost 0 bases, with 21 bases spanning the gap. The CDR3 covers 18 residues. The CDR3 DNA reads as TGCGCCAGCAGAACCCCAGAGACACCGCATTACTCTGGAAACACCATATATTTT. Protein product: CASRTPETPHYSGNTIYF.

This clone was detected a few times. The CDR3 loop is CASSLRVPGDSGANVLTF. As DNA, the CDR3 is TGTGCCAGCAGCTTAAGAGTCCCAGGGGATTCTGGGGCCAACGTCCTGACTTTC. The chain joins TRBV7-3 to TRBJ2-6, with TRBD1 as a possible D gene (6 bases). V lost 1 base and J 1 base, leaving 14 bases between the germline ends. The CDR3 spans 18 residues. Germline V gene lookup returns CDR1 SGHTA and CDR2 FQGTGA.

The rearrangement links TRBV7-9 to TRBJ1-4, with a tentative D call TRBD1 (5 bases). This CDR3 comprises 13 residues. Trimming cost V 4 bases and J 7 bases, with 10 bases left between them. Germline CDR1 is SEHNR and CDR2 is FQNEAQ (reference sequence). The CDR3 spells CASSSGLSEKLFF. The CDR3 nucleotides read TGTGCCAGCAGCTCAGGGTTAAGTGAAAAACTGTTTTTT.

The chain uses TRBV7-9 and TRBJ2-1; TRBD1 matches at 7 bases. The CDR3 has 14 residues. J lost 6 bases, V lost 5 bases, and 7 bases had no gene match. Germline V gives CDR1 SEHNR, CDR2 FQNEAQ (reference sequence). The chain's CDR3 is CASSPGTASNEQFF. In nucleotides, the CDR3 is TGTGCCAGCAGCCCCGGGACAGCCTCCAATGAGCAGTTCTTC.

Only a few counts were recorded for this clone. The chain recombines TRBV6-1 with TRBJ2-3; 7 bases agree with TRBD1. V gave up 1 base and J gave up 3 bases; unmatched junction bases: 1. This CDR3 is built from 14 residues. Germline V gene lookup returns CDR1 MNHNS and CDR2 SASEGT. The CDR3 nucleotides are TGTGCCAGCAGTGAAGGACAGGGTACAGATACGCAGTATTTT. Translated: CASSEGQGTDTQYF.

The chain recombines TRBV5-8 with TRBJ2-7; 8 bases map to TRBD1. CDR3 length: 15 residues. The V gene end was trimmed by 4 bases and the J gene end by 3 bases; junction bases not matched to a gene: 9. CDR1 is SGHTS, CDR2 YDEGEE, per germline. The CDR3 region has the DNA TGTGCCAGCAGCCCAAGGACAGGGCCACTCTACGAGCAGTACTTC. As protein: CASSPRTGPLYEQYF.

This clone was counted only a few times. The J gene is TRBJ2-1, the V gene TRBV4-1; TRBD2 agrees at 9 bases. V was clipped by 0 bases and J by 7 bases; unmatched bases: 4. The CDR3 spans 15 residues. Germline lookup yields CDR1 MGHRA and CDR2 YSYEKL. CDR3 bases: TGCGCCAGCAGCCAAGATACTAGCGGGTTGAATGAGCAGTTCTTC. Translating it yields CASSQDTSGLNEQFF.

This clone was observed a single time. The CDR3 region has the DNA TGTGCCAGCAGCTCATCCGGACAGGGACTTAATGAAAAACTGTTTTTT. Protein sequence: CASSSSGQGLNEKLFF. This chain joins TRBV28 and TRBJ1-4; TRBD1 matches 8 bases. The CDR3 spans 16 residues. CDR1 and CDR2 from the germline V gene are MDHEN and SYDVKM. Losses at the gene ends were 6 bases for V and 4 bases for J; bases not matched to a gene: 10.

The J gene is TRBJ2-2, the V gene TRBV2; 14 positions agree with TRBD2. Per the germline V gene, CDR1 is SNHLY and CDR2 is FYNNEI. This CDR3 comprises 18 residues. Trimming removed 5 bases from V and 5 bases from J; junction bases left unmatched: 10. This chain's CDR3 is CASSSQTSGGARTGELFF. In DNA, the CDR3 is TGTGCCAGCAGTAGCCAGACTAGCGGGGGGGCTCGGACCGGGGAGCTGTTTTTT.

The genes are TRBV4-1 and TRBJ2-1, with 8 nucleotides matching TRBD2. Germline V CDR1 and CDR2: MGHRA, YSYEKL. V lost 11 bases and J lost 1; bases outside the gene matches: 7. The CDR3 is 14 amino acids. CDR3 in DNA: TGCGCCCCCCGCCGGGGGGGATCCTACAATGAGCAGTTCTTC. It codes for CAPRRGGSYNEQFF.